The 20 T cell receptor beta chains given below trace back to one sample, sequenced in a study of Ad26.COV2.S vaccination and SARS-CoV-2 variants. Treatment: around 19 received Ad26.COV2.S at low or high dose, single or two shots; roughly five received placebo; per-sample allocation not given. On day 63 after the first injection, vaccine and placebo recipients gave samples. TCRdb's table, derived via immunoSEQ multiplex PCR, lists solely in-frame clones and lacks some. The sample contains some 290,000 clones, around 83% of which appear only once. The input for sequencing was peripheral blood, taken in a trial of Ad26.COV2.S vaccine versus placebo. These receptors all stem from a person aged 18-65 years who received the Ad26.COV2.S COVID-19 vaccine or a placebo.

The gene calls are TRBV19 and TRBJ2-7, with 9 nucleotides matching TRBD1. The ends lost 0 bases at V and 3 bases at J; junction bases unmatched: 3. This CDR3 is 15 amino acids long. Germline V gene sequence: CDR1 LNHDA, CDR2 SQIVND (reference sequence). The CDR3 here is CASSIEGQGFYEQYF. The CDR3 DNA follows: TGTGCCAGTAGTATAGAGGGACAGGGATTCTACGAGCAGTACTTC. Full variable domain (outside the CDR3, taken from reference TRBV19 and TRBJ2-7): DGGITQSPKYLFRKEGQNVTLSCEQNLNHDAMYWYRQDPGQGLRLIYYSQIVNDFQKGDIAEGYSVSREKKESFPLTVTSAQKNPTAFYLCASSIEGQGFYEQYFGPGTRLTVT.

The chain couples TRBV20-1 to TRBJ2-7; a weak D match, TRBD2 (5 bases). Trimming shortened V by 3 bases and J by 5 bases, and 26 bases separated the two germline ends. This CDR3 contains 17 residues. From germline, CDR1 is DFQATT and CDR2 SNEGSKA (reference sequence). CDR3 sequence: CSASALHRGGTWDEQYF. The CDR3, as DNA: TGCAGTGCTAGTGCATTACATCGGGGTGGTACATGGGACGAGCAGTACTTC.

The CDR3 DNA sequence: TGTGCCAGCAGTGCAGGGCGGGGGGGCCCCTACGAGCAGTACTTC. Translation gives CASSAGRGGPYEQYF. This chain joins TRBV2 and TRBJ2-7, with 9 positions matching TRBD2. CDR1 SNHLY and CDR2 FYNNEI come from the germline V gene. The CDR3 loop spans 15 amino acids. J lost 2 bases, V lost 4 bases, and 6 bases had no gene match.

The rearrangement joins TRBV6-5 to TRBJ1-2; TRBD1 might be the D (6 bases). Germline CDR1 reads MNHEY; CDR2 reads SVGAGI. V was clipped by 7 bases and J by 6 bases, with 21 bases between them. CDR3 length: 15 amino acids. CDR3 protein: CASKTGKGPGDGYTF. The DNA for the CDR3 is TGTGCCAGCAAGACGGGGAAGGGGCCAGGGGATGGCTACACCTTC.

The chain is built from TRBV9 and TRBJ1-2; 11 bases map to TRBD1. V trimming: 0 bases; J trimming: 3 bases; junction bases outside the gene matches: 4. The V gene's germline CDR1 is SGDLS and CDR2 YYNGEE. This CDR3 spans 16 amino acids. This CDR3 reads CASSVGTGGIDYGYTF. CDR3 bases: TGTGCCAGCAGCGTAGGGACAGGGGGCATCGACTATGGCTACACCTTC.

V is TRBV7-9 and J is TRBJ1-3; maybe TRBD1 (6 bases). Trimming shortened V by 11 bases and J by 4 bases, and 24 bases separated the two germline ends. Germline values: CDR1 SEHNR, CDR2 FQNEAQ (reference sequence). The CDR3 has 16 amino acids. CDR3 coding DNA: TGTGCCCCCAGTAGCCCATTACAGGGCCCCGGAAACACCATATATTTT. It specifies CAPSSPLQGPGNTIYF.

The gene calls are TRBV18 and TRBJ2-7; perhaps TRBD2 as D (6 bases). This CDR3 comprises 13 residues. Germline CDR1 KGHSH, CDR2 LQKENI. The ends were cut back, 4 bases at V and 6 bases at J, with 13 bases in the middle. The CDR3 is CASSQAGTPEQYF. The CDR3 nucleotides read TGTGCCAGCTCACAAGCCGGGACTCCCGAGCAGTACTTC.

This clone was seen only a few times. This chain uses TRBV19 with TRBJ1-2, with no clear D. This CDR3 contains 13 residues. Germline-derived CDR1 and CDR2 are LNHDA and SQIVND (reference sequence). V lost 5 bases to trimming and J lost 4 bases, with 11 bases between them. CDR3 protein: CASSAVTGYGYTF. The CDR3 nucleotides are TGTGCCAGTAGTGCCGTAACTGGCTATGGCTACACCTTC.

This clone was counted once. The chain is built from TRBV18 and TRBJ2-7, with D possibly being TRBD1 (5 bases). The CDR3 length is 13 residues. CDR1 and CDR2 from the germline V gene are KGHSH and LQKENI. Trimming took 6 bases from V and 6 from J, leaving 15 bases between them. The DNA for the CDR3 is TGTGCCAGCTCTCGAACCAGGGCGTCCGAGCAGTACTTC. Encoded protein: CASSRTRASEQYF.

Comment on this clone: The same CDR3 can be traced to other DNA sequences in this sample. The J gene is TRBJ1-2, the V gene TRBV5-4; TRBD1 agrees at 7 bases. CDR3 length: 13 amino acids. Germline trimming cut 3 bases from V and 2 bases from J; bases unmatched to any gene: 1. Germline values: CDR1 SGHNT, CDR2 YYREEE (reference sequence). The CDR3 loop reads CASSSQGNYGYTF. Here the CDR3 DNA reads TGTGCCAGCAGCTCACAGGGGAACTATGGCTACACCTTC.

As DNA, the CDR3 is TGTGCCAGCAGCCCGCTGGGCTCACCCCTCCACTTT. As protein: CASSPLGSPLHF. The chain links TRBV7-2 to TRBJ1-6; D not resolved. Germline V gene data show CDR1 as SGHTA and CDR2 as FQGNSA. This CDR3 spans 12 amino acids. The V and J ends lost 5 bases and 10 bases respectively, with 9 bases between them.

This clone has just one count. The chain employs TRBV5-6 and TRBJ2-2; TRBD2 might be the D (6 bases). Germline CDR1 is SGHDT and CDR2 is YYEEEE. This CDR3 is built from 14 residues. V was pared by 4 bases and J by 3 bases, with 10 bases between. CDR3 sequence reads: CASSRLDYTGELFF. The CDR3, as DNA: TGTGCCAGCAGCCGACTAGACTACACCGGGGAGCTGTTTTTT.

The genes are TRBV7-7 and TRBJ2-5, with TRBD2 matching over 7 bases. The CDR3 has 16 residues. V dropped 5 bases and J dropped 2; count of bases not matched to a gene: 11. Germline V gene sequence: CDR1 SSHAT, CDR2 FNYEAQ (reference sequence). As DNA, the CDR3 is TGTGCCAGCAGCCCGCATTCTAGCGGACCACAAGAGACCCAGTACTTC. Translation: CASSPHSSGPQETQYF.

V and J are TRBV6-8 and TRBJ2-2; TRBD2 matches at 7 bases. The junction had 8 bases not matched to a gene; V was cut back by 7 bases and J by 6 bases. The germline V gene has CDR1 MNHGY and CDR2 SAAAGT. The CDR3 is 14 amino acids. The CDR3 protein is CASNAGGGSGELFF. The CDR3 coding sequence is TGTGCCAGCAATGCCGGGGGAGGGTCCGGGGAGCTGTTTTTT.

This chain connects TRBV5-4 to TRBJ2-1; 11 positions match TRBD2. The CDR3 runs 14 residues. V dropped 4 bases and J dropped 8; count of bases not matched to a gene: 5. Per the germline V gene, CDR1 is SGHNT and CDR2 is YYREEE (reference sequence). CDR3 nucleotide sequence: TGTGCCAGCAGCCTTAGCGGGGGGGCATATGAGCAGTTCTTC. This encodes CASSLSGGAYEQFF.

This clone was observed a single time. The chain uses TRBV6-2 or TRBV6-3 and TRBJ2-1; D is uncertain. The V gene's germline CDR1 is MNHEY and CDR2 SVGEGT. The CDR3 totals 11 residues. V shed 6 bases and J shed 7 bases, with 7 bases lying between them. The CDR3: CASSLRNEQFF. In DNA form, the CDR3 reads TGTGCCAGCAGCTTAAGGAATGAGCAGTTCTTC.

This CDR3 reads CASSDSLRTQYF. The DNA of the CDR3 is TGTGCCAGCAGTGACAGCTTACGAACCCAGTACTTC. The chain carries TRBV6-1 and TRBJ2-5, with D hard to call. CDR1 and CDR2 from the germline V gene are MNHNS and SASEGT. This CDR3 spans 12 amino acids. The ends were cut back, 3 bases at V and 8 bases at J, with 10 bases in the middle.

The V gene is TRBV3-1 (or the pseudogene TRBV3-2), the J gene TRBJ1-5, with unresolved D. V was shortened by 0 bases and J by 6 bases, with 9 bases between the two germline ends. The CDR3 has 14 amino acids. CDR1 LGHDT and CDR2 YNNKEL come from the germline V gene (reference sequence). The CDR3 coding sequence is TGTGCCAGCAGCCAAGAAAGCAGTGGTCAGCCCCAGCATTTT. It specifies CASSQESSGQPQHF.

The chain is built from TRBV7-2 and TRBJ2-7; TRBD2 is a possible D gene (5 bases). Deletions cut 5 bases from V and 1 base from J, with 9 bases between. Germline V gives CDR1 SGHTA, CDR2 FQGNSA. This CDR3 has 13 residues. The CDR3 DNA is TGTGCCAGCAGCCGGACGGGGTCCTACGAGCAGTACTTC. Amino acid sequence: CASSRTGSYEQYF.

This chain uses TRBV5-4 with TRBJ1-2; tentatively, D is TRBD1 (6 bases). Between the trimmed V and J ends, which lost 4 bases and 3 bases, there was a span of 13 bases. From germline, CDR1 is SGHNT and CDR2 YYREEE (reference sequence). This CDR3 has 14 amino acids. CDR3: CASSPGQTYYGYTF. CDR3 DNA: TGTGCCAGCAGCCCCGGACAGACCTACTATGGCTACACCTTC. The full variable domain, rest sourced from reference TRBV5-4 and TRBJ1-2, is ETGVTQSPTHLIKTRGQQVTLRCSSQSGHNTVSWYQQALGQGPQFIFQYYREEENGRGNFPPRFSGLQFPNYSSELNVNALELDDSALYLCASSPGQTYYGYTFGSGTRLTVV.